This T cell receptor beta chain was identified during a study of T cells in localized non-small cell lung cancer. Study-wide points: Among the tissues sampled, uninvolved adjacent lung had the highest T cell clonality, above tumor. Out of the top 100 tumor clones, a median approximately 57 were seen in adjacent lung.

This clone was counted a single time. Its target is not known. The table came from immunoSEQ multiplex PCR; TCRdb's copy has only in-frame clones and leaves some out. The sample has around 64,000 clones; 75% to 85% are singletons. Between the trimmed V and J ends, which lost 0 bases and 2 bases, there was a span of 12 bases. CDR1 SGHNT and CDR2 YYREEE come from the germline V gene (reference sequence). This CDR3 region has 16 residues. The source is a man between 35 and 75 years old with stage II lung adenocarcinoma. The input for sequencing was PBMCs, taken before any cancer treatment. The V and J genes are TRBV5-4 and TRBJ2-1; D possibly corresponds to TRBD2 (5 bases). Here the CDR3 DNA reads TGTGCCAGCAGCTTGGTGGGTCGAGCGGCCTACAATGAGCAGTTCTTC. This translates into CASSLVGRAAYNEQFF.